One sample yielded the 27 T cell receptor beta chains listed below, sequenced in a study of low-dose radiotherapy and immunotherapy resistance in tumors. Time point indicated: before trial treatment. Alpha- and beta-chain coverage of first-strand cDNA came from TRAV- and TRBV-specific primers. TCRs underwent about 20 PCR cycles of amplification with a constant-region primer and V-primer adapter. MiXCR was run by TCRdb on the reads, yielding one entry per CDR3 protein. The sample carries under 90,000 distinct CDR3 sequences, around 30% recorded once. The input for sequencing was PBMCs, taken before treatment. The receptors stem from a female donor with ovarian cancer.

The genes are TRBV29-1 and TRBJ2-1; D is unclear. From germline, CDR1 is SQVTM and CDR2 ANQGSEA. CDR3 size: 13 residues. Trimming removed 5 bases at V and 5 bases at J, with 13 bases between. In DNA, the CDR3 is TGCAGCGTTCAATCGGCCTTGAACAATGAGCAGTTCTTC. This gives the protein CSVQSALNNEQFF.

On this clonotype: Mismatch with germline at one junction end may stem from a read error. The chain recombines TRBV28 with TRBJ1-2; 9 bases map to TRBD1. Germline CDR1 reads MDHEN; CDR2 reads SYDVKM. The CDR3 consists of 14 residues. DNA for the CDR3: TGTGCCAGCTACTCTGGGGACAGGGTCAGGGTCTACAGCTTC. Encoded protein: CASYSGDRVRVYSF.

The chain combines TRBV3-1 with TRBJ1-4, with D hard to call. The CDR3 spans 15 residues. CDR1 and CDR2 from the germline V gene are LGHDT and YNNKEL (reference sequence). The V and J ends lost 1 base and 3 bases respectively, with 9 bases between them. CDR3 loop: CASSQVSQPNEKLFF. The CDR3 nucleotides are TGTGCCAGCAGCCAAGTATCCCAGCCTAATGAAAAACTGTTTTTT.

This clonotype has at least ten counts. No DNA is shown, since the ends of the CDR3 on it are uncertain; the CDR3 is the one TCRdb lists. The genes are TRBV6-1 and TRBJ2-2; the table's D call TRBD2 went unverified against the DNA. Both ends counted, the CDR3 spans 14 residues. Germline V gene lookup returns CDR1 MNHNS and CDR2 SASEGT. CDR3: CASRLASSPGSCFF.

This clonotype was observed many times. CDR3 in amino acids: CASSPGGGQTIYEQYF. The CDR3 region has the DNA TGTGCCAGCAGCCCCGGAGGGGGACAGACTATCTACGAGCAGTACTTC. This chain links TRBV5-4 with TRBJ2-7, with a possible D match to TRBD1 (7 bases). The germline gives CDR1 SGHNT, CDR2 YYREEE (reference sequence). The CDR3 sequence is 16 residues long. With 4 bases removed from V and 3 bases from J, the gap between germline ends came to 20 bases. Full variable domain (remainder filled in from reference TRBV5-4 and TRBJ2-7): ETGVTQSPTHLIKTRGQQVTLRCSSQSGHNTVSWYQQALGQGPQFIFQYYREEENGRGNFPPRFSGLQFPNYSSELNVNALELDDSALYLCASSPGGGQTIYEQYFGPGTRLTVT.

This clonotype came up many times. The V gene is TRBV7-2, the J gene TRBJ2-1, with D perhaps TRBD2 (5 bases). Trimming stripped 5 bases from V and 3 bases from J, with 17 bases between. Looked up from germline, CDR1 is SGHTA and CDR2 is FQGNSA. The CDR3 has 16 residues. CDR3 nucleotides: TGTGCCAGCAGCCCCGACACACCGAGGGACTACAATGAGCAGTTCTTC. Translating it yields CASSPDTPRDYNEQFF.

The chain couples TRBV28 to TRBJ2-2; weak D call: TRBD1 (5 bases). CDR1 and CDR2 (germline): MDHEN, SYDVKM. V dropped 7 bases and J dropped 10 bases, with 16 bases sitting between them. The CDR3 sequence is 13 residues long. CDR3 DNA: TGTGCCAGCACCCTAGGGGATTGGGCGGAGCTGTTTTTT. Translated: CASTLGDWAELFF.

This clonotype was recorded many times. The chain combines TRBV6-6 with TRBJ1-1; D not certain. Germline assignment: CDR1 MNHNY and CDR2 SVGAGI (reference sequence). V was pared by 3 bases and J by 1 base, with 9 bases between. The CDR3 totals 14 residues. In nucleotides, the CDR3 is TGTGCCAGCAGTTATGGGCCGGGGAACACTGAAGCTTTCTTT. This sequence encodes CASSYGPGNTEAFF.

This clonotype occurred many times. The genes are TRBV7-9 and TRBJ2-3, with D uncertain. Germline-derived CDR1 and CDR2 are SEHNR and FQNEAQ (reference sequence). Trimming pared 5 bases from V and 4 bases from J, leaving 16 bases between. The CDR3 contains 15 residues. The DNA for the CDR3 is TGTGCCAGCAGCCCCGCCGGCGGAAGCTCAGATACGCAGTATTTT. Protein: CASSPAGGSSDTQYF.

A few counts support this clonotype. The CDR3 coding sequence is TGCGCCAGCAGCAAGGACGGATACTCCTACGAGCAGTACTTC. Protein: CASSKDGYSYEQYF. J is TRBJ2-7 and V is TRBV5-1; no definite D call. Germline lookup yields CDR1 SGHRS and CDR2 YFSETQ. Trimming pared 4 bases from V and 0 bases from J, leaving 11 bases between. The CDR3 runs 14 residues.

In this sample, this clonotype turned up many times. This chain uses TRBV27 with TRBJ2-2, with D hard to call. Trimming took 6 bases from V and 7 from J, leaving 12 bases between them. The CDR3 contains 13 residues. Germline V gene lookup returns CDR1 MNHEY and CDR2 SMNVEV (reference sequence). CDR3 coding DNA: TGTGCCAGCAGATTACTATCGGGCGGGGAGCTGTTTTTT. Its protein is CASRLLSGGELFF.

Many counts were recorded for this clonotype. The chain uses TRBV30 and TRBJ1-5, with a tentative D call TRBD1 (6 bases). V was pared by 2 bases and J by 0 bases, with 14 bases between. The CDR3 sequence is 16 residues long. Germline lookup yields CDR1 GTSNPN and CDR2 SVGIG (reference sequence). As DNA, the CDR3 is TGTGCCTGGAGTAGGGGAGGGGGGGATAGCAATCAGCCCCAGCATTTT. Translating it yields CAWSRGGGDSNQPQHF.

In its sample, this clonotype was seen a few times. CDR3 sequence reads: CASSRKKNTEAFF. DNA for the CDR3: TGTGCCAGCAGTCGGAAAAAGAACACTGAAGCTTTCTTT. The chain links TRBV28 to TRBJ1-1; no firm D call. The CDR3 covers 13 residues. The germline V gene encodes CDR1 MDHEN and CDR2 SYDVKM. V shed 5 bases and J shed 1 base, with 8 bases lying between them.

This clonotype was observed once. V gene TRBV18 combines with J gene TRBJ2-5; TRBD2 agrees at 7 bases. The CDR3 covers 12 residues. After removal of 3 bases from V and 5 bases from J, the junction contained 0 bases not matched to a gene. CDR1 is KGHSH and CDR2 is LQKENI in the germline V gene. The CDR3 region is CASSPGGETQYF. The CDR3 DNA sequence: TGTGCCAGCTCACCCGGGGGGGAGACCCAGTACTTC.

The genes are TRBV28 and TRBJ2-1; 7 bases line up with TRBD1. The CDR3 is 14 amino acids. V trimming: 0 bases; J trimming: 6 bases; junction bases outside the gene matches: 2. CDR1 MDHEN and CDR2 SYDVKM come from the germline V gene. The CDR3 coding sequence is TGTGCCAGCAGTTTATGGGGACAGATCAATGAGCAGTTCTTC. It yields the protein CASSLWGQINEQFF.

The table lists this clonotype with many counts. The genes are TRBV7-9 and TRBJ2-7; 8 nucleotides match TRBD1. The CDR3 totals 14 residues. From germline, CDR1 is SEHNR and CDR2 FQNEAQ (reference sequence). Trimming at V came to 5 bases and at J to 4 bases, leaving 7 bases not matched to a gene. The CDR3 loop reads CASSPDRGVYEQYF. DNA for the CDR3: TGTGCCAGCAGCCCCGACAGGGGCGTATACGAGCAGTACTTC.

This clonotype appeared a few times. The chain recombines TRBV19 with TRBJ2-7; a weak D match, TRBD1 (6 bases). The CDR3 contains 15 residues. Germline CDR1 reads LNHDA; CDR2 reads SQIVND (reference sequence). The V end lost 9 bases, the J end lost 2 bases, and 20 bases lay between the germline ends. The CDR3, as DNA: TGTGCCAGCAGTTTGGGGAGACAGGTGGCCTACGAGCAGTACTTC. It encodes CASSLGRQVAYEQYF.

The gene calls are TRBV5-5 and TRBJ2-3; TRBD1 might be the D (5 bases). CDR1 and CDR2 from the germline V gene are SGHKS and YYEKEE (reference sequence). There are 15 residues in the CDR3. Between the trimmed V and J ends, which lost 4 bases and 11 bases, there was a span of 23 bases. CDR3 region: CASSPVLSSGRMQYF. The CDR3 DNA is TGTGCCAGCAGCCCGGTTTTGAGCTCAGGGCGCATGCAGTATTTT.

The rearrangement links TRBV25-1 to TRBJ1-5; possibly TRBD1 for D (5 bases). Germline loops: CDR1 MGHDK, CDR2 SYGVNS. There are 13 residues in the CDR3. V was cut by 6 bases and J by 4 bases, with 10 bases left in between. This CDR3 is CASRGTGNQPQHF. The CDR3 bases are TGTGCCAGCAGAGGGACGGGAAATCAGCCCCAGCATTTT.

This clonotype was counted many times. The rearrangement links TRBV18 to TRBJ2-1, with 13 bases that match TRBD2. Trimming took 3 bases from V and 6 from J; bases not matched to a gene: 14. There are 19 residues in the CDR3. The germline gives CDR1 KGHSH, CDR2 LQKENI. The DNA for the CDR3 is TGTGCCAGCTCACCGTCCGGGACTAGCGGGACCGACCTACTCAATGAGCAGTTCTTC. Translation gives CASSPSGTSGTDLLNEQFF.

This clonotype has a count of ten or more. Because the CDR3's place on the DNA is in doubt, the DNA is left out and the CDR3 is given as listed by TCRdb. The genes are TRBV12-3 or TRBV12-4 and TRBJ1-1. The CDR3 comprises 15 residues, both ends counted. CDR3 amino acids: CASSFLAVRNTEAFF.

Regarding this clonotype: A read error is the likely source, as a far larger clone sits one nucleotide away. The V gene is TRBV5-1, the J gene TRBJ2-5, with 9 bases fitting TRBD1. CDR1 is SGHRS and CDR2 is YFSETQ in the germline V gene. The CDR3 is 15 amino acids. The CDR3 DNA sequence: TGCGCCAGCAGCTTGGATGGGACAGGGTCGTATGAGCAGATCTTC. Translation: CASSLDGTGSYEQIF.

Ten or more counts support this clonotype. The rearrangement joins TRBV20-1 to TRBJ1-2; 7 bases are a match to TRBD1. V lost 6 bases to trimming and J lost 4 bases; unmatched junction nucleotides: 5. Germline loops: CDR1 DFQATT, CDR2 SNEGSKA (reference sequence). CDR3 length equals 12 residues. For the CDR3, the DNA is TGCAGTGCCGTGACAGGGAGCTATGGCTACACCTTC. Translated, it gives CSAVTGSYGYTF.

The sample holds many counts of this clonotype. The CDR3 region has the DNA TGCAGTGCTCGATCCCCAGCGGGAGTGCCCGGGGAGCTGTTTTTT. Residues: CSARSPAGVPGELFF. This sequence joins TRBV20-1 and TRBJ2-2; 8 nucleotides match TRBD2. Germline lookup yields CDR1 DFQATT and CDR2 SNEGSKA (reference sequence). This CDR3 has 15 amino acids. The V and J ends lost 5 bases and 6 bases, in that order; junction bases with no gene match: 11.

This clonotype was counted ten times or more. The CDR3 sequence is CASSLGQGRQLPGELFF. In DNA form, the CDR3 reads TGTGCCAGCAGTTTAGGACAGGGGCGTCAGTTGCCCGGGGAGCTGTTTTTT. This rearrangement joins TRBV12-3 or TRBV12-4 to TRBJ2-2; 8 bases agree with TRBD1. Trimming removed 1 base from V and 6 bases from J; junction bases left unmatched: 10. The CDR3 covers 17 residues.

Ten or more counts support this clonotype. The CDR3 nucleotides read TGTGCCAGCAGTTACCATGGACAGGGTACCTACGAGCAGTACTTC. Translation gives CASSYHGQGTYEQYF. The chain combines TRBV6-2 or TRBV6-3 with TRBJ2-7, with 8 bases fitting TRBD1. J was trimmed by 2 bases and V by 2 bases; bases with no gene match: 5. CDR1 is MNHEY and CDR2 is SVGEGT in the germline V gene. The CDR3 sequence is 15 residues long.

This clonotype occurred many times. V gene TRBV30 combines with J gene TRBJ2-2, with no clear D. Per the germline V gene, CDR1 is GTSNPN and CDR2 is SVGIG (reference sequence). V lost 0 bases and J 1 base, leaving 6 bases between the germline ends. This CDR3 is 14 amino acids long. The CDR3 loop reads CAWSVGWNTGELFF. DNA for the CDR3: TGTGCCTGGAGTGTAGGGTGGAACACCGGGGAGCTGTTTTTT.